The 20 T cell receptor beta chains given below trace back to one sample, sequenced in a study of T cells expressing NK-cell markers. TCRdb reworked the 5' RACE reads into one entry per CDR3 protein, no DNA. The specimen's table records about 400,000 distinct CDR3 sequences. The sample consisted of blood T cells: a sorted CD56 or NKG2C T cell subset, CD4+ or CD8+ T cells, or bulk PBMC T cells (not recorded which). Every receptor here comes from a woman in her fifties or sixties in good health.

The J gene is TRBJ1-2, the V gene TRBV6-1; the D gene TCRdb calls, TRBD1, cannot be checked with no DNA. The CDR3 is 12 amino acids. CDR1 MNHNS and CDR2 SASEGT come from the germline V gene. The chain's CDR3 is CASSAPGGGYTF.

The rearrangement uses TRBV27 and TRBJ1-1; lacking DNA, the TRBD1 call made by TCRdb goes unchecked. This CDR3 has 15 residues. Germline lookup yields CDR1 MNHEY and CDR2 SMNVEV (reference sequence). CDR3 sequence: CASSFSRDLRTEAFF.

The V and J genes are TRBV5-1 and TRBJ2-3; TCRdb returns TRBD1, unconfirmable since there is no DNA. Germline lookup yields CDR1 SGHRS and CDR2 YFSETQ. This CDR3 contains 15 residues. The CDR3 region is CASSLALRGTDTQYF. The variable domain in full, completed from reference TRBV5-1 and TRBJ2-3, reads KAGVTQTPRYLIKTRGQQVTLSCSPISGHRSVSWYQQTPGQGLQFLFEYFSETQRNKGNFPGRFSGRQFSNSRSEMNVSTLELGDSALYLCASSLALRGTDTQYFGPGTRLTVL.

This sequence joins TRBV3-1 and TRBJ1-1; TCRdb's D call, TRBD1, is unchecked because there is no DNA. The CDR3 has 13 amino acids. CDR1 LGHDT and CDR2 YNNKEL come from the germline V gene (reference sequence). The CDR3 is CASSQGTGTQAFF.

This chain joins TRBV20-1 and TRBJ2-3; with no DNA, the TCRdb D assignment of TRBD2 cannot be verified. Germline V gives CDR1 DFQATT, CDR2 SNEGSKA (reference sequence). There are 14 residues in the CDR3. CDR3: CSAIRGGSTDTQYF.

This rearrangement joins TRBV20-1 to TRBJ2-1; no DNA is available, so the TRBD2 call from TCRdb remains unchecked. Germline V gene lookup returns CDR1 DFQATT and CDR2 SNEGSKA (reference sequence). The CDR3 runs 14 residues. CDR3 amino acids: CSASSGALYNEQFF.

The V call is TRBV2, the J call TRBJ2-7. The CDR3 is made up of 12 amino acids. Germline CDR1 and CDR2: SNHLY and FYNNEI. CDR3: CASLAAASEQYF.

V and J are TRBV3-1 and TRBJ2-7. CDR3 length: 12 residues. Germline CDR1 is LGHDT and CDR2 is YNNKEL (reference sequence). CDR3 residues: CASEAVTYEQYF.

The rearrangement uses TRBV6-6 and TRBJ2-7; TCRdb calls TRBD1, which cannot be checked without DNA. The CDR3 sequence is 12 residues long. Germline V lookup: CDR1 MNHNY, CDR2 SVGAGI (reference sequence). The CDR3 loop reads CATRVTGYEQYF.

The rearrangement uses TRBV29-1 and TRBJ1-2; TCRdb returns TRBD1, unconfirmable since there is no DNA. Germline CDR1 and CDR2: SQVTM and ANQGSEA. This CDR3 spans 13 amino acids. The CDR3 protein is CSVVGLQGNGYTF.

The CDR3 here is CASSMGKGTDTQYF. The chain is built from TRBV19 and TRBJ2-3; TCRdb selects TRBD1, and the lack of DNA leaves this call unchecked. The CDR3 extends over 14 amino acids. Germline CDR1 is LNHDA and CDR2 is SQIVND (reference sequence).

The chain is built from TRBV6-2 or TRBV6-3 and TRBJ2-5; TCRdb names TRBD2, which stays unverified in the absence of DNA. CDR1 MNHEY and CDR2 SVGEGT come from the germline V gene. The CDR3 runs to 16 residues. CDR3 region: CASSSRLAGGLETQYF.

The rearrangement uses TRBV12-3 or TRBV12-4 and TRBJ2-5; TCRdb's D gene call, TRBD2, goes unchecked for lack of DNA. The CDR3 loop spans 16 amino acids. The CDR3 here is CATSAEGWAFGETQYF.

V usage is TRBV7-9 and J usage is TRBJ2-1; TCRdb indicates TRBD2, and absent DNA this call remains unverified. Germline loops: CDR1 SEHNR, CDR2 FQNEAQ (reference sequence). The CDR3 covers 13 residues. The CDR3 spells CASSQGRYNEQFF.

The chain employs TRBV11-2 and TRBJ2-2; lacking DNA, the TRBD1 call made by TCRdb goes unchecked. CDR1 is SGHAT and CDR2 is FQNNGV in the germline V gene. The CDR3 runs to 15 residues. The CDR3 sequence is CASTKLRQGGGELFF.

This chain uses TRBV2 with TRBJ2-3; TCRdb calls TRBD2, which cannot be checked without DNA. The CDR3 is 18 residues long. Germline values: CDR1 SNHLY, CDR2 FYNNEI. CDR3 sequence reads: CASSEGLAGGLWTDTQYF.

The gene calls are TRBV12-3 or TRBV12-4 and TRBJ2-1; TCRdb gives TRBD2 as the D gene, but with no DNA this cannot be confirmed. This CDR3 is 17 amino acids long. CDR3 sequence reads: CASSLRVLAGGPDEQFF.

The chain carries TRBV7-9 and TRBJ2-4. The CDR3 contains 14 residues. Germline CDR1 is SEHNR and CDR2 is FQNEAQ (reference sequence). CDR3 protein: CASSRIKVGNIQYF.

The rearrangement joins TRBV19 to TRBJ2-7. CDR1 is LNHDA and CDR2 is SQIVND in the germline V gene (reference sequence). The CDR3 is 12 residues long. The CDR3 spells CAVKDSYYEQYF.

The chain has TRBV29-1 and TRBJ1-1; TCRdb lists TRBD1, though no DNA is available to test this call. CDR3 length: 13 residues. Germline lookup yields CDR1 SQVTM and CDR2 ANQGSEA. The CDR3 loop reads CSVEGAWGKEAFF.